These 24 T cell receptor beta chains share one sample of origin, sequenced in a study of CD8 T cells in Susac syndrome. RNA totalling roughly 0.45 to 1 ug underwent reverse transcription with random hexamers. Each CDR3 protein gets one entry after TCRdb re-called the immunoSEQ multiplex PCR reads with MiXCR. Found here are around 100,000 distinct CDR3 sequences, approximately 95% of them singletons; the top ten hold 0.3% to 0.35%. The specimen sequenced was CD8+ T cells from PBMCs. These receptors came from a human donor with Susac syndrome.

The chain recombines TRBV13 with TRBJ2-5, with TRBD2 identical over 10 bases. With V trimmed by 0 bases and J by 5 bases, 6 bases remained unmatched. The germline V gene encodes CDR1 PRHDT and CDR2 FYEKMQ (reference sequence). The CDR3 spans 16 residues. This CDR3 is CASSLGLAGAPETQYF. In nucleotides, the CDR3 is TGTGCCAGCAGCTTAGGCCTAGCGGGAGCTCCGGAGACCCAGTACTTC.

The chain couples TRBV29-1 to TRBJ2-6; D might be TRBD1 (6 bases). The CDR3 sequence is 16 residues long. Trimming removed 3 bases at V and 0 bases at J, with 12 bases between. Germline CDR1 and CDR2: SQVTM and ANQGSEA. In DNA form, the CDR3 reads TGCAGCGTTGACGCAGGGGCTACCTCTGGGGCCAACGTCCTGACTTTC. It specifies CSVDAGATSGANVLTF.

The genes are TRBV19 and TRBJ2-3; D remains unclear. Per the germline V gene, CDR1 is LNHDA and CDR2 is SQIVND (reference sequence). This CDR3 spans 12 amino acids. With 5 bases removed from V and 6 bases from J, the gap between germline ends came to 9 bases. The CDR3 DNA sequence: TGTGCCAGTAGTCCTGACTGGGATACGCAGTATTTT. It specifies CASSPDWDTQYF. Variable domain in full (rest from reference TRBV19 and TRBJ2-3): DGGITQSPKYLFRKEGQNVTLSCEQNLNHDAMYWYRQDPGQGLRLIYYSQIVNDFQKGDIAEGYSVSREKKESFPLTVTSAQKNPTAFYLCASSPDWDTQYFGPGTRLTVL.

This sequence joins TRBV3-1 and TRBJ2-7; 7 bases align to TRBD1. Germline V gives CDR1 LGHDT, CDR2 YNNKEL (reference sequence). The CDR3 runs to 13 residues. The trim removed 6 bases at V and 2 bases at J, leaving 4 bases unmatched. The CDR3 coding sequence is TGTGCCAGCAGTTTGACAGGGACCTACGAGCAGTACTTC. Its protein is CASSLTGTYEQYF.

The rearrangement joins TRBV15 to TRBJ2-3, with D perhaps matching TRBD2 (7 bases). CDR1 is LNHNV and CDR2 is YYDKDF in the germline V gene (reference sequence). This CDR3 region has 14 residues. Deletions cut 5 bases from V and 5 bases from J, with 14 bases between. DNA for the CDR3: TGTGCCACCAGCCGGAGGGGGGGCGGAGATACGCAGTATTTT. Translating it yields CATSRRGGGDTQYF.

The chain is built from TRBV6-5 and TRBJ2-7; perhaps TRBD2 as D (7 bases). CDR3 length: 14 amino acids. From germline, CDR1 is MNHEY and CDR2 SVGAGI. With 6 bases removed from V and 3 bases from J, the gap between germline ends came to 15 bases. The CDR3 here is CASRREGGSYEQYF. Here the CDR3 DNA reads TGTGCCAGCAGACGCGAGGGGGGGAGCTACGAGCAGTACTTC.

The gene calls are TRBV6-2 or TRBV6-3 and TRBJ2-5; possibly TRBD1 or TRBD2 for D (5 bases each). The CDR3 contains 15 residues. Between the trimmed V and J ends, which lost 5 bases and 5 bases, there was a span of 18 bases. Germline V gene lookup returns CDR1 MNHEY and CDR2 SVGEGT. The CDR3 nucleotides are TGTGCCAGCAGTACCCAATGGGGGATGGAGGAGACCCAGTACTTC. It is translated as CASSTQWGMEETQYF.

The rearrangement uses TRBV20-1 and TRBJ2-3; possible D gene TRBD2, 6 bases. Looked up from germline, CDR1 is DFQATT and CDR2 is SNEGSKA (reference sequence). This CDR3 spans 15 amino acids. The V gene lost 0 bases and the J gene lost 2 bases, with 12 bases spanning the gap. CDR3 coding DNA: TGCAGTGCTAGAGATGGCGGGGTCCCCACAGATACGCAGTATTTT. This gives the protein CSARDGGVPTDTQYF.

The chain joins TRBV12-3 or TRBV12-4 to TRBJ1-5, with D hard to call. The ends were cut back, 5 bases at V and 4 bases at J, with 12 bases in the middle. This CDR3 is built from 14 residues. The CDR3 DNA reads TGTGCCAGCAGTCCCGCGGGAGGAAATCAGCCCCAGCATTTT. Translated, it gives CASSPAGGNQPQHF.

The genes are TRBV20-1 and TRBJ2-7; D gene uncertain. The germline CDR1 and CDR2 sequences are DFQATT and SNEGSKA (reference sequence). This CDR3 region has 11 residues. Between the trimmed V and J ends, which lost 3 bases and 6 bases, there was a span of 9 bases. The CDR3 DNA is TGCAGTGCTAGTTCTGGGGTCGAGCAGTACTTC. Translating gives CSASSGVEQYF.

This rearrangement joins TRBV29-1 to TRBJ2-7; D possibly matches TRBD1 or TRBD2 (7 bases each). V was pared by 1 base and J by 5 bases, with 12 bases between. The CDR3 runs to 13 residues. CDR1 is SQVTM and CDR2 is ANQGSEA in the germline V gene. The DNA for the CDR3 is TGCAGCGTTGAAGGGGAGGGGGCCAACGAGCAGTACTTC. Its protein product is CSVEGEGANEQYF.

The chain links TRBV4-1 to TRBJ1-2; 7 bases map to TRBD1. Germline CDR1 and CDR2: MGHRA and YSYEKL. The CDR3 has 14 residues. V lost 4 bases and J lost 6; bases outside the gene matches: 8. Here the CDR3 reads CASSPARGGDGYTF. Written as DNA, the CDR3 is TGCGCCAGCAGCCCGGCCAGGGGGGGAGATGGCTACACCTTC.

The V gene is TRBV5-1, the J gene TRBJ2-1; D is uncertain. The CDR3 consists of 15 residues. The germline gives CDR1 SGHRS, CDR2 YFSETQ. V was pared by 1 base and J by 3 bases, with 11 bases between. Here the CDR3 reads CASSLSGPVYNEQFF. The DNA for the CDR3 is TGCGCCAGCAGCTTGTCAGGCCCCGTCTACAATGAGCAGTTCTTC.

The chain uses TRBV5-1 and TRBJ1-1; 7 bases agree with TRBD1. The CDR3 covers 16 residues. Germline CDR1 SGHRS, CDR2 YFSETQ. Trimming took 1 base from V and 5 from J; bases not matched to a gene: 11. Here the CDR3 reads CASSLKEGGTATEAFF. The CDR3 nucleotides are TGCGCCAGCAGCTTGAAGGAAGGAGGGACAGCTACTGAAGCTTTCTTT. The full variable domain, in which reference TRBV5-1 and TRBJ1-1 provide the parts outside the CDR3, is KAGVTQTPRYLIKTRGQQVTLSCSPISGHRSVSWYQQTPGQGLQFLFEYFSETQRNKGNFPGRFSGRQFSNSRSEMNVSTLELGDSALYLCASSLKEGGTATEAFFGQGTRLTVV.

The V gene is TRBV9, the J gene TRBJ2-1, with D perhaps matching TRBD1 or TRBD2 (5 bases each). V was cut by 6 bases and J by 6 bases, with 19 bases left in between. The CDR3 sequence is 15 residues long. In germline, CDR1 is SGDLS, CDR2 YYNGEE. DNA for the CDR3: TGTGCCAGCACCCCCGAGGGGCGACGAGGCAATGAGCAGTTCTTC. Translating gives CASTPEGRRGNEQFF.

The CDR3 region has the DNA TGTGCCAGCAGTCTTGGGGACGTTTCCTACAATGAGCAGTTCTTC. Its translation is CASSLGDVSYNEQFF. The chain couples TRBV27 to TRBJ2-1; D may correspond to TRBD1 or TRBD2 (5 bases each). With 5 bases removed from V and 1 base from J, the gap between germline ends came to 12 bases. Germline V gene sequence: CDR1 MNHEY, CDR2 SMNVEV (reference sequence). The CDR3 runs to 15 residues.

The chain carries TRBV9 and TRBJ2-7; TRBD1 matches 11 bases. The CDR3 consists of 15 residues. V was pared by 1 base and J by 6 bases, with 6 bases of the junction left unmatched. Germline V gene sequence: CDR1 SGDLS, CDR2 YYNGEE. CDR3 sequence reads: CASSVFDGTGGEQYF. The CDR3 DNA is TGTGCCAGCAGCGTATTCGACGGGACAGGGGGCGAGCAGTACTTC.

This chain uses TRBV27 with TRBJ2-5; D perhaps matches TRBD2 (5 bases). The V gene lost 2 bases and the J gene lost 5 bases, with 18 bases spanning the gap. Germline V lookup: CDR1 MNHEY, CDR2 SMNVEV (reference sequence). This CDR3 contains 16 residues. DNA of the CDR3: TGTGCCAGCAGTTTACGTTTTTCGGGGTTTGGGGAGACCCAGTACTTC. This codes for CASSLRFSGFGETQYF.

This chain joins TRBV12-3 or TRBV12-4 and TRBJ1-3; D is ambiguous. The CDR3 covers 13 residues. Between the trimmed V and J ends, which lost 6 bases and 0 bases, there was a span of 6 bases. CDR3 sequence: CASSNPSGNTIYF. The DNA for the CDR3 is TGTGCCAGCAGCAACCCCTCTGGAAACACCATATATTTT.

The chain recombines TRBV12-3 or TRBV12-4 with TRBJ1-1; no clear D. With 1 base removed from V and 0 bases from J, the gap between germline ends came to 9 bases. This CDR3 is built from 15 residues. The CDR3 spells CASSLGSQMNTEAFF. CDR3 nucleotides: TGTGCCAGCAGTTTAGGGAGTCAAATGAACACTGAAGCTTTCTTT.

The rearrangement uses TRBV14 and TRBJ1-1; D gene ambiguous. This CDR3 comprises 12 residues. Trimming left V 1 base short and J 6 bases short, with 6 bases between. Germline CDR1 and CDR2: SGHDN and FVKESK. CDR3 sequence (DNA): TGTGCCAGCAGCCAAGCCGGGGCTGAAGCTTTCTTT. Translating it yields CASSQAGAEAFF. The variable domain in full, completed from reference TRBV14 and TRBJ1-1, reads EAGVTQFPSHSVIEKGQTVTLRCDPISGHDNLYWYRRVMGKEIKFLLHFVKESKQDESGMPNNRFLAERTGGTYSTLKVQPAELEDSGVYFCASSQAGAEAFFGQGTRLTVV.

This clonotype is a singleton in its sample. This chain uses TRBV5-6 with TRBJ2-6; D is unclear. With 0 bases removed from V and 0 bases from J, the gap between germline ends came to 7 bases. The CDR3 loop spans 16 amino acids. CDR1 is SGHDT and CDR2 is YYEEEE in the germline V gene. The CDR3 DNA is TGTGCCAGCAGCTTGGACACCAGCTCTGGGGCCAACGTCCTGACTTTC. It encodes CASSLDTSSGANVLTF.

The genes are TRBV18 and TRBJ2-7, with 7 bases aligning to TRBD1. Germline V lookup: CDR1 KGHSH, CDR2 LQKENI. V gave up 3 bases and J gave up 5 bases; unmatched junction bases: 4. The CDR3 runs to 13 residues. The CDR3 DNA reads TGTGCCAGCTCACCGGACAGGCGAAACGAGCAGTACTTC. Residues: CASSPDRRNEQYF.

A single count supports this clonotype. The chain has TRBV18 and TRBJ2-5, with D tentatively TRBD1 (6 bases). The CDR3 has 15 residues. Trimming left V 0 bases short and J 5 bases short, with 13 bases between. Germline assignment: CDR1 KGHSH and CDR2 LQKENI. CDR3 DNA sequence: TGTGCCAGCTCACCACCATCTCGTCAGGGGGAGACCCAGTACTTC. As protein: CASSPPSRQGETQYF.